This T cell receptor beta chain originates from a study of cytomegalovirus exposure and HLA in healthy donors. Points from the study as a whole: For most TCR beta V segments, an earlier analysis put the productive rate at about 87% or about 30% of the time.

Comment on this clone: Its cognate antigen is unknown.

The PCR made use of 60 Vbeta and 13 Jbeta primers. Generated by immunoSEQ multiplex PCR, the TCRdb table keeps only in-frame clones and is missing some. This sample has about 160,000 clones, with 81% found just once. CDR3 length equals 15 residues. J was trimmed by 9 bases and V by 2 bases; bases with no gene match: 10. Germline V gene lookup returns CDR1 MNHNY and CDR2 SVGAGI (reference sequence). The receptor's source is a woman between 50 and 59 years old in good health and CMV-seronegative. The source material was PBMCs. The chain has TRBV6-6 and TRBJ1-2; 9 bases line up with TRBD1. CDR3 region: CASSYRGQGLDSYTF. CDR3 coding DNA: TGTGCCAGCAGTTACAGGGGACAGGGTTTAGATAGCTACACCTTC.